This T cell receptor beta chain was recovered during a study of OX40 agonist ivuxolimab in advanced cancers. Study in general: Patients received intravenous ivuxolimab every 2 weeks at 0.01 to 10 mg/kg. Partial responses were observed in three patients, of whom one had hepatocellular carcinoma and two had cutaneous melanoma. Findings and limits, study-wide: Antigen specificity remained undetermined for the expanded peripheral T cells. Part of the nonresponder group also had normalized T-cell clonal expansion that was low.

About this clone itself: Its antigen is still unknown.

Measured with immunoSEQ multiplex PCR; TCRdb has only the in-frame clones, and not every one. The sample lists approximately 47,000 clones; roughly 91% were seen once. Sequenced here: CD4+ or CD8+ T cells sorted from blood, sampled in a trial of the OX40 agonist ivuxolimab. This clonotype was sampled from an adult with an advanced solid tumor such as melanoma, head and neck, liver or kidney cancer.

The CDR3 coding sequence is TGTGCCAGCAGCCAAGTTCCCAGCAGCTCCTACGAGCAGTACTTC. Translated: CASSQVPSSSYEQYF. V is TRBV21-1 and J is TRBJ2-7. TRBV21-1 is flagged as a pseudogene. CDR3 length equals 15 residues.